This T cell receptor beta chain came from a study of early T cells in non-severe SARS-CoV-2 infection. Whole-study context: Sequencing targeted bulk RNA from unsorted whole blood, leaving chains unpaired.

The CDR3 has 17 amino acids. Germline CDR1 SGDLS, CDR2 YYNGEE. Trimming left V 3 bases short and J 0 bases short, with 16 bases between. This clonotype has only a few counts. Researchers attached unique molecular identifiers to individual cDNA molecules. Using its own MiXCR run on the 5' RACE reads, TCRdb lists one record per CDR3 protein. The sample has about 77,000 distinct CDR3 sequences; around 10% are singletons. The TCR originated in an adult who was a healthcare worker with PCR-confirmed SARS-CoV-2 infection or an uninfected control (not recorded which). The donor label of this sample is uncertain. This chain uses TRBV9 with TRBJ1-3; possible D gene TRBD1, 5 bases. Sequenced here: whole blood, sampled at baseline. CDR3 DNA: TGTGCCAGCAGCGCCCTCGAGGGGATAGGCTCTGGAAACACCATATATTTT. It is translated as CASSALEGIGSGNTIYF.